Shown below are 4 T cell receptor beta chains from a single sample sequenced in a study of chemoradiotherapy in HPV16-positive cancers. Profiled with immunoSEQ multiplex PCR; TCRdb holds only in-frame clones, not every one. This table holds tens of thousands of clones, 85% to 95% found once. The material was blood, obtained from a patient who underwent chemoradiotherapy. The receptors here all came from a human donor with HPV-associated anogenital cancer.

The J gene is TRBJ1-2, the V gene TRBV11-2, with 8 nucleotides matching TRBD1. CDR3 length: 15 amino acids. Germline lookup yields CDR1 SGHAT and CDR2 FQNNGV. Unmatched junction bases numbered 8, after V lost 4 bases and J lost 4 bases. This CDR3 is CASSSLRGRFYGYTF. Here the CDR3 DNA reads TGTGCCAGCAGCTCCCTCAGGGGGCGATTCTATGGCTACACCTTC. Full variable domain (outside the CDR3, taken from reference TRBV11-2 and TRBJ1-2): EAGVAQSPRYKIIEKRQSVAFWCNPISGHATLYWYQQILGQGPKLLIQFQNNGVVDDSQLPKDRFSAERLKGVDSTLKIQPAKLEDSAVYLCASSSLRGRFYGYTFGSGTRLTVV.

V gene TRBV5-1 combines with J gene TRBJ2-7, with 7 bases matching TRBD1. The CDR3 totals 18 residues. The germline gives CDR1 SGHRS, CDR2 YFSETQ. V was pared by 3 bases and J by 2 bases, with 17 bases of the junction left unmatched. The CDR3: CASSSDRQGVRRTYEQYF. In DNA, the CDR3 is TGCGCCAGCAGCTCGGACCGGCAGGGGGTACGTAGGACCTACGAGCAGTACTTC.

This sequence joins TRBV7-8 and TRBJ2-1; D is possibly TRBD2 (5 bases). The CDR3 has 16 amino acids. V lost 6 bases and J lost 4, with 19 bases in between. Looked up from germline, CDR1 is SGHVS and CDR2 is FQNEAQ. The CDR3 coding sequence is TGTGCCAGCAGAGTGGGCCGCGGCGGGCAATACAATGAGCAGTTCTTC. Its protein is CASRVGRGGQYNEQFF.

Here the CDR3 DNA reads TGTGCCAGCAGCTTTGACAGAACCACCACAGATACGCAGTATTTT. Translation: CASSFDRTTTDTQYF. This chain joins TRBV7-8 and TRBJ2-3; a possible D gene is TRBD1 (5 bases). The CDR3 is 15 residues long. Germline V gene sequence: CDR1 SGHVS, CDR2 FQNEAQ. V lost 3 bases, J lost 2 bases, and 12 bases lay in between.